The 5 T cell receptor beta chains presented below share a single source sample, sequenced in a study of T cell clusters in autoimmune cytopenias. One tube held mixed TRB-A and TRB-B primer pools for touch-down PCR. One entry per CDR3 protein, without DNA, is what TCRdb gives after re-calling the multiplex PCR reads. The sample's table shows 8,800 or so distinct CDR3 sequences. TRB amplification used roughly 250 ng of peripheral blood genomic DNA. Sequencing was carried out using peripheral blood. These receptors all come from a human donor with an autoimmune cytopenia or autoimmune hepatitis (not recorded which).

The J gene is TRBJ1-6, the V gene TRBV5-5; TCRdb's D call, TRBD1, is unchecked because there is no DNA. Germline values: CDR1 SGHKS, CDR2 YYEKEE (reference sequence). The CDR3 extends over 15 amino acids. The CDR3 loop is CASSIGHDGRSPLHF.

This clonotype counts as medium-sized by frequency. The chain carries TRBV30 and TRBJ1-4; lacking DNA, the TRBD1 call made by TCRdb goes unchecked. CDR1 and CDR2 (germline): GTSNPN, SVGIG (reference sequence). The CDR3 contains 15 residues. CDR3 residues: CAWADRGSTNEKLFF. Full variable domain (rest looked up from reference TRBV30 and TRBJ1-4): SQTIHQWPATLVQPVGSPLSLECTVEGTSNPNLYWYRQAAGRGLQLLFYSVGIGQISSEVPQNLSASRPQDRQFILSSKKLLLSDSGFYLCAWADRGSTNEKLFFGSGTQLSVL.

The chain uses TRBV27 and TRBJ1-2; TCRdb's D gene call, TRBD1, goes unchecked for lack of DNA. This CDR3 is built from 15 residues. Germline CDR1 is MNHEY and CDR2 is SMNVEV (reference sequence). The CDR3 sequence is CASSPTGGAGYGYTF.

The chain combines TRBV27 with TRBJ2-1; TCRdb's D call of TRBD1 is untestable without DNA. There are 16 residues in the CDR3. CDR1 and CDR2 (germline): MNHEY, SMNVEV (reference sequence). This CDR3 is CASSGRTGSSYNEQFF.

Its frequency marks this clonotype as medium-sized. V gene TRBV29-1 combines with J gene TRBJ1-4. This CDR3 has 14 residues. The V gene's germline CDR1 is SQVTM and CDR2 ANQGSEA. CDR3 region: CSARPGGPNEKLFF.